This T cell receptor (beta chain) was profiled in a study of cytomegalovirus exposure and HLA in healthy donors. PCR was performed using 60 Vbeta and 13 Jbeta primers. The assay was immunoSEQ multiplex PCR, and TCRdb's table has in-frame clones only and misses some. This sample has around 170,000 clones, with roughly 80% found just once. Study findings and constraints: A missense variant in DCLRE1C was later tied to TCR beta V- and J-gene trimming.

To note about this clone: Its matching antigen is unknown.

Losses at the gene ends were 6 bases for V and 3 bases for J; bases not matched to a gene: 2. Germline lookup yields CDR1 SNHLY and CDR2 FYNNEI. The CDR3 is 13 amino acids. The V gene is TRBV2, the J gene TRBJ2-7; 10 bases line up with TRBD2. The specimen sequenced was PBMCs. The receptor was derived from a man aged 35 to 55 in good health and CMV-seropositive. The CDR3 DNA reads TGTGCCAGCAGCACTAGCGGGGTCTACGAGCAGTACTTC. Its translation is CASSTSGVYEQYF.